This T cell receptor (beta chain) was sequenced in a study of cytotoxic CD8 clonotypes in ibrutinib-treated CLL. TCRdb's table, derived via immunoSEQ multiplex PCR, lists solely in-frame clones and lacks some. The sample has 25,000 to 35,000 clones, 62% seen once; the top ten hold around 15%. Germline values: CDR1 MNHNY, CDR2 SVGAGI (reference sequence). The CDR3 extends over 15 amino acids. J lost 2 bases, V lost 6 bases, and 5 bases had no gene match. This chain uses TRBV6-6 with TRBJ1-5; 9 nucleotides line up with TRBD1. The starting material was PBMCs, obtained before ibrutinib treatment. The clonotype was recovered from a human donor with chronic lymphocytic leukemia. This CDR3 reads CASRIQGAGNQPQHF. The CDR3 region has the DNA TGTGCCAGCAGAATACAGGGGGCGGGCAATCAGCCCCAGCATTTT.